A single sample is the source of the 7 T cell receptor beta chains below, sequenced in a study of T cell repertoires in cytomegalovirus infection. One entry per CDR3 protein, called by TCRdb with MiXCR from the reads. This sample carries 600,000 to 700,000 distinct CDR3 sequences, 30% to 35% of them seen once, and the ten largest clones take 15% to 20%. The antigens these receptors bind are not known. The sample was cultured PBMCs, taken from culture after CMV antigen stimulation. The origin of the receptors is a human donor in good health (CMV status not recorded). Some clones in this sample may be carry-over from other donors' samples.

The chain couples TRBV20-1 to TRBJ2-7; D is perhaps TRBD2 (5 bases). V lost 4 bases, J lost 6 bases, and 13 bases lay in between. The CDR3 is made up of 12 amino acids. The germline V gene has CDR1 DFQATT and CDR2 SNEGSKA (reference sequence). The CDR3 protein is CSANAIRGEQYF. CDR3 sequence (DNA): TGCAGTGCTAACGCCATTCGGGGCGAGCAGTACTTC.

This clonotype was counted only a few times. The chain uses TRBV12-3 or TRBV12-4 and TRBJ1-2; 8 bases match TRBD1. The trim removed 3 bases at V and 7 bases at J, leaving 7 bases unmatched. The CDR3 runs to 14 residues. The CDR3 DNA follows: TGTGCCAGCAGTTTCGGCCAGGGGGCGCGTGGCTACACCTTC. Protein sequence: CASSFGQGARGYTF.

This clonotype appeared a single time. The V call is TRBV2, the J call TRBJ2-1; D is possibly TRBD2 (5 bases). This CDR3 contains 14 residues. Germline CDR1 SNHLY, CDR2 FYNNEI. V was pared by 7 bases and J by 6 bases, with 16 bases between. CDR3 nucleotide sequence: TGTGCCAGCATGCGGGCAGGCTCCGCCAATGAGCAGTTCTTC. Translating it yields CASMRAGSANEQFF. Full variable domain (remainder filled in from reference TRBV2 and TRBJ2-1): EPEVTQTPSHQVTQMGQEVILRCVPISNHLYFYWYRQILGQKVEFLVSFYNNEISEKSEIFDDQFSVERPDGSNFTLKIRSTKLEDSAMYFCASMRAGSANEQFFGPGTRLTVL.

Comments on this clonotype: This CDR3 fails to terminate in the conserved phenylalanine or tryptophan, so it likely reflects a read error. This rearrangement joins TRBV20-1 to TRBJ2-4; 8 nucleotides agree with TRBD2. The CDR3 runs to 15 residues. Trimming removed 6 bases from V and 2 bases from J; junction bases left unmatched: 9. CDR1 DFQATT and CDR2 SNEGSKA come from the germline V gene (reference sequence). This chain's CDR3 is CSANSGTTTKNIQYC. CDR3 nucleotides: TGCAGTGCCAATAGCGGGACCACGACCAAAAACATTCAGTACTGC.

This clonotype was recorded many times. The rearrangement joins TRBV7-8 to TRBJ2-5; D might be TRBD2 (5 bases). The CDR3 spans 14 residues. With 2 bases removed from V and 2 bases from J, the gap between germline ends came to 9 bases. Germline CDR1 SGHVS, CDR2 FQNEAQ. CDR3 amino acids: CASSLSLAQETQYF. DNA of the CDR3: TGTGCCAGCAGCTTAAGCCTAGCTCAAGAGACCCAGTACTTC.

V is TRBV24-1 and J is TRBJ2-3; tentatively, D is TRBD1 or TRBD2 (5 bases each). Germline CDR1 reads KGHDR; CDR2 reads SFDVKD. The CDR3 is 13 residues long. The germline V and J ends were trimmed by 4 bases and 8 bases, with 12 bases remaining between them. The CDR3 coding sequence is TGTGCCACCAGTGACCGGGGACGAACTACGCAGTATTTT. Protein: CATSDRGRTTQYF.

This chain uses TRBV2 with TRBJ2-7; 7 bases align to TRBD2. The junction had 9 bases not matched to a gene; V was cut back by 6 bases and J by 1 base. CDR1 is SNHLY, CDR2 FYNNEI, per germline. This CDR3 has 15 amino acids. CDR3 protein: CASRTSASGSYEQYF. The CDR3 nucleotides are TGTGCCAGCAGGACCTCCGCTAGCGGATCCTACGAGCAGTACTTC.